Given below is one TCR beta chain in context. Its target is unknown. The data belong to a study of beta chain features in type 1 diabetes. Background on the study: All samples together contributed 95 million to 110 million sorted cells for examination. Study results and caveats: Shortening that was moderate but significant affected the TCRB CDR3s of Type 1 diabetes patients in all four CD4+ subsets. There was a possibility that cDNA sequencing over-represented cells with high TCR expression. A greater similarity of naive, central memory and Treg TCRB repertoires was seen among patients than among healthy donors.

Of the isolated RNA, all was reverse transcribed, and so the sequenced material was expressed TCRB transcripts. Millions of reads, on average, came from each naive, central memory and regulatory T cell sample. Sequencing was performed with immunoSEQ multiplex PCR; in TCRdb, only in-frame clones are kept and a portion is missing. This table holds roughly 260,000 clones, approximately 11% found once. The specimen was naive CD4+ T cells from blood. The clonotype comes from a man aged 25 to 45 with type 1 diabetes.

CDR3 protein: CASSSLTGVNEQYF. The CDR3 DNA sequence: TGTGCCAGCAGTTCCCTGACAGGGGTTAACGAGCAGTACTTC. The genes are TRBV28 and TRBJ2-7, with TRBD1 matching 8 bases. The junction had 7 bases not matched to a gene; V was cut back by 4 bases and J by 5 bases. CDR3 length: 14 amino acids. Germline assignment: CDR1 MDHEN and CDR2 SYDVKM.